This T cell receptor (beta chain) was obtained from a study of cytotoxic CD8 clonotypes in ibrutinib-treated CLL. For the study at large: Partial responses numbered approximately 24 and complete responses 2; after a median around 74 months, roughly 15 stayed remitted and some twelve progressed. Treatment had run for a median roughly 13 months, range 6 to 36, when response samples were taken. Mean per-sample yields comprised around 230,000 productive templates and approximately 97,000 productive rearrangements.

V was trimmed by 1 base and J by 8 bases, leaving 19 bases between them. Germline V gives CDR1 SGHTA, CDR2 FQGNSA. The CDR3 has 16 amino acids. The method was immunoSEQ multiplex PCR; TCRdb's version includes in-frame clones alone and lacks a portion of them. Of nearly 100,000 clones listed, approximately 80% are singletons. Cryopreserved PBMCs were the source of approximately 2 micrograms of genomic DNA, which went to TCR beta libraries. The V gene is TRBV7-2, the J gene TRBJ2-3; maybe TRBD2 (6 bases). Sequences were derived from PBMCs, sampled after 12 months of ibrutinib treatment. The TCR comes from a human donor with chronic lymphocytic leukemia. The CDR3, as DNA: TGTGCCAGCAGCTTAGGTTCCGCGGGGTCTGTGGGTACGCAGTATTTT. Translating it yields CASSLGSAGSVGTQYF.